The present entry profiles one TCR beta chain with its context. Its antigen is currently not known. Qualities for individual bases were not recorded, and no much larger clone is one base off. The data were obtained in a study of blood T cell repertoires in COVID-19 (TCRdb year 2020). In the study overall: The collaborator samples originated in the United States, Italy and Spain and spanned the acute and convalescent phases of COVID-19. The material from the prospective study consisted of cDNA or gDNA derived from T cells, B-cell-depleted T cells, or PBMCs. The dataset comprised deeply sampled blood TCRbeta repertoires from subjects exposed to, actively infected with, or recovered from COVID-19. A freely available public database, intended as a resource for researchers studying the immune response to SARS-CoV-2, is where the repertoires were released. The samples were drawn from two sources: the first 160 participants of the ongoing ImmuneRACE study, and 1,254 subjects contributed by 6 global collaborators. Sample metadata almost always included a de-identified subject ID, COVID-19 status, age in years and sex. Where HLA class I and class II types were available, the types were taken from metadata supplied by the sample provider, not from assay-based typing. Broader findings and caveats from the paper: How much clinical and demographic metadata was included differed by source and by participant, and the metadata was provided uncurated.

Whole blood was collected in K2EDTA tubes by collaborating institutions according to the institutions' own protocols. For TCRbeta analysis, collaborators shipped samples in one of three forms: frozen whole blood, isolated PBMCs, or DNA extracted from either of those sample types. In the germline V gene, CDR1 corresponds to MNHNS and CDR2 to SASEGT. The junction shows trimming of 2 bases on V and 4 bases on J, plus 6 bases between the germline ends. From its cysteine to its phenylalanine, the CDR3 spans 13 amino acids. Just CDR3 DNA is preserved here, 39 bases in frame from base 1. The immunoSEQ Assay, a bias-controlled multiplex PCR, was used to amplify TCRbeta CDR3 regions from genomic DNA. Per the source publication's procedure: Within the assay, amplification of reference gene primers was used to estimate how many nucleated cells each sample contained. To quantify the absolute abundance of each unique TCRbeta CDR3 rearrangement, sequence reads were collapsed and filtered. For each sample, productive Simpson clonality was calculated as the square root of Simpson's diversity index across productive rearrangements. TCRdb provides this immuneACCESS table in a form limited to in-frame rearrangements. Some clones are lacking; in checked studies, under half of them reflect an unresolved V gene, and why the rest are absent is not known. Clone size and the V and J calls come from that table; the DNA yielded D and trimming. Present in this sample are about 70,000 clones, approximately 82% of which were seen just once. 9% to 10% of the sample comes from the top ten.

What was sequenced was peripheral blood. The rearrangement joined TRBV6-1 to TRBJ1-5, with the D gene uncertain. The TCR sequence derives from an elderly woman with acute or convalescent COVID-19. The CDR3 protein sequence reads: CASSERDNQPQHF. Here is the DNA: TGTGCCAGCAGTGAAAGAGATAATCAGCCCCAGCATTTT.